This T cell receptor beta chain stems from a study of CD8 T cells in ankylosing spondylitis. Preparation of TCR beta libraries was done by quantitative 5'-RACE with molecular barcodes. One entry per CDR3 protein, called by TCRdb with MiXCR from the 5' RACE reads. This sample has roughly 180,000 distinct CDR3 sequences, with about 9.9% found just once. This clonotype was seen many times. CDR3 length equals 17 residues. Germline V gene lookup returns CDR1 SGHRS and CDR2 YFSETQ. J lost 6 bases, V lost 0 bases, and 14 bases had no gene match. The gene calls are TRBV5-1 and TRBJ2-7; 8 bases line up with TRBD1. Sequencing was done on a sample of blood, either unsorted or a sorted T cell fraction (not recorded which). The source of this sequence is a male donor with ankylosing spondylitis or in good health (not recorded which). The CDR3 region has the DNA TGCGCCAGCAGCTTGGTTCCGTCGTCTGGACAGGGTGGCGAGCAGTACTTC. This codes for CASSLVPSSGQGGEQYF.